A selection of T cell receptor beta chains follows, all from one sample in a study of T cell responses to AZD1222 COVID-19 vaccine. The data were produced by immunoSEQ multiplex PCR, yet TCRdb's version contains in-frame clones alone and is incomplete. Among some 91,000 clones, roughly 90% were seen once, and the ten largest hold approximately 2.5%. Specimen: peripheral blood, collected on day 0 of AZD1222 vaccination. Receptors originate from an adult in good health. Both conserved end residues are part of each CDR3. A D gene is named only where the DNA matches it firmly. Expanded clones get a size class; other rows say once, few or many, or leave the size out.

d_call	v_call	j_call	clone_size	cdr3_nt	cdr3_aa
TRBD1	TRBV5-1	TRBJ1-1	once	TGCGCCAGCAGCTCGGGTCAGGGGACAGGAACTGAAGCTTTCTTT	CASSSGQGTGTEAFF
NA	TRBV13	TRBJ2-1	NA	TGTGCCAGCAGCCTAAGCTACTTGGACAATGAGCAGTTCTTC	CASSLSYLDNEQFF
NA	TRBV7-8	TRBJ2-4	NA	TGTGCCAGCAGCGGTGGAACAGCCTTAGCCAAAAACATTCAGTACTTC	CASSGGTALAKNIQYF
NA	TRBV12-3/TRBV12-4	TRBJ1-1	NA	TGTGCCAGCAGATCCGGACAGAACACTGAAGCTTTCTTT	CASRSGQNTEAFF
NA	TRBV14	TRBJ1-2	NA	TGTGCCAGCAGCCAAGACAGGTCCTATGGCTACACCTTC	CASSQDRSYGYTF
TRBD1	TRBV10-3	TRBJ1-5	NA	TGTGCCATCAGTGAGCAGGCGGCGGGACAGGGGGCGCTTGGTCAGCCCCAGCATTTT	CAISEQAAGQGALGQPQHF
NA	TRBV19	TRBJ1-1	few	TGTGCCAGTAGTAAAGTCGCAGATTTGAACACTGAAGCTTTCTTT	CASSKVADLNTEAFF
NA	TRBV9	TRBJ1-1	NA	TGTGCCAGCAGCGTAGAGGTGAACACTGAAGCTTTCTTT	CASSVEVNTEAFF
NA	TRBV5-1	TRBJ1-2	NA	TGCGCCAGCAGCCGATTGGGCCAGGACTATGGCTACACCTTC	CASSRLGQDYGYTF
NA	TRBV24-1	TRBJ2-1	few	TGTGCCACCAGTGATTTGGGGGACAATGAGCAGTTCTTC	CATSDLGDNEQFF
NA	TRBV29-1	TRBJ1-2	NA	TGCAGCGTTGATACAGGAGGGAACTATGGCTACACCTTC	CSVDTGGNYGYTF
NA	TRBV9	TRBJ2-1	NA	TGTGCCAGCGGGTCCTACAATGAGCAGTTCTTC	CASGSYNEQFF
NA	TRBV27	TRBJ2-2	NA	TGTGCCAGCAGTTTGGGCAGAGAGCCTTACACCGGGGAGCTGTTTTTT	CASSLGREPYTGELFF
NA	TRBV24-1	TRBJ1-2	NA	TGTGCCACCAGTGACCTTGGACAGCAGAACTATGGCTACACCTTC	CATSDLGQQNYGYTF
TRBD1	TRBV5-6	TRBJ2-4	NA	TGTGCCAGCAGCGGTGGGACAGGGACAGTTACTTTAGCCAAAAACATTCAGTACTTC	CASSGGTGTVTLAKNIQYF
NA	TRBV7-8	TRBJ2-6	NA	TGTGCCAGCAGCTCACGGGACCGAGACTCTGGGGCCAACGTCCTGACTTTC	CASSSRDRDSGANVLTF